This T cell receptor (beta chain) was recovered during a study of blood T cell repertoires in COVID-19. Study background: PBMCs, B-cell-depleted T cells, or T cells were the source of the cDNA or gDNA that made up the material.

Clones were sequenced by immunoSEQ multiplex PCR, and TCRdb holds only the in-frame ones, with some missing. The sample includes under 250,000 clones, nearly 90% seen only once; the top ten take 3% to 3.5%. This clone was observed a single time. In germline, CDR1 is LGHNA, CDR2 YNFKEQ. The CDR3 has 15 residues. Trimming removed 6 bases from V and 7 bases from J; junction bases left unmatched: 8. J is TRBJ2-4 and V is TRBV4-2; 11 nucleotides line up with TRBD2. Sequencing was done on a sample of peripheral blood. This TCR was recovered from a man aged 18 to 30 with active or convalescent COVID-19. Here the CDR3 reads CASSPTGTSGNIQYF. CDR3 nucleotides: TGTGCCAGCAGTCCTACCGGGACTAGCGGCAACATTCAGTACTTC.